This T cell receptor beta chain was identified in a study of response to subunit inactivated influenza vaccine. Each CDR3 protein gets one entry after TCRdb re-called the RT-PCR reads with MiXCR. This sample has more than 550,000 distinct CDR3 sequences; about 11% occur once, and the top ten carry approximately 11%. Study-wide findings and caveats: Authors suggested each seasonal flu vaccination may recruit only limited numbers of new T cells.

Trimming removed 3 bases from V and 4 bases from J, with 13 bases in between. The CDR3 totals 15 residues. Germline V gene data show CDR1 as MNHEY and CDR2 as SVGAGI. This clonotype came up a few times. Its cognate antigen is unknown. The data were also submitted as part of a second study, on T cells expressing NK-cell markers. From that study: As the method of synthesis, 5'RACE template switching with UMIs yielded TCR beta cDNA. Sorted CD3+CD56-NKG2C+, CD3+CD56+NKG2C- and CD3+CD56+NKG2C+ T cells were the source of the TCR beta repertoires. It was still unclear whether expanded NKG2C+ T cell clones were HCMV specific.

The chain uses TRBV6-5 and TRBJ2-1; D not resolved. This receptor was taken from a man between 50 and 59 years old who received an inactivated influenza vaccine. The source was PBMCs from blood, collected on the day of vaccination. As DNA, the CDR3 is TGTGCCAGCAGTTATTTGTCGGGCCATTACAATGAGCAGTTCTTC. Residues: CASSYLSGHYNEQFF.